This entry lists 12 T cell receptor beta chains sequenced from one sample in a study of blood T cell repertoires in COVID-19. Produced via immunoSEQ multiplex PCR; TCRdb's table is partial and in-frame only. The data hold some 200,000 clones, with 85% to 90% observed a single time. The sample consisted of peripheral blood. The receptors shown here come from an elderly man with acute or convalescent COVID-19.

The chain links TRBV7-3 to TRBJ2-2; tentative D call: TRBD2 (6 bases). CDR3 length: 13 amino acids. Per germline, CDR1 SGHTA and CDR2 FQGTGA. The V and J ends lost 10 bases and 7 bases respectively, with 16 bases between them. CDR3 DNA: TGTGCCACCTCGGAGGGGTGGGGCGGGGAGCTGTTTTTT. It codes for CATSEGWGGELFF. The entire variable domain, with the rest obtained from reference TRBV7-3 and TRBJ2-2, is as follows: GAGVSQTPSNKVTEKGKYVELRCDPISGHTALYWYRQSLGQGPEFLIYFQGTGAADDSGLPNDRFFAVRPEGSVSTLKIQRTERGDSAVYLCATSEGWGGELFFGEGSRLTVL.

V is TRBV5-1 and J is TRBJ2-1; TRBD1 matches at 10 bases. Germline lookup yields CDR1 SGHRS and CDR2 YFSETQ. The CDR3 totals 18 residues. The trim removed 0 bases at V and 7 bases at J, leaving 13 bases unmatched. CDR3 residues: CASSLVLTRDRGINEQFF. CDR3 in DNA: TGCGCCAGCAGCTTGGTCCTGACCCGGGACAGGGGAATAAATGAGCAGTTCTTC. The full variable domain, with the rest looked up from reference TRBV5-1 and TRBJ2-1, is KAGVTQTPRYLIKTRGQQVTLSCSPISGHRSVSWYQQTPGQGLQFLFEYFSETQRNKGNFPGRFSGRQFSNSRSEMNVSTLELGDSALYLCASSLVLTRDRGINEQFFGPGTRLTVL.

The chain recombines TRBV28 with TRBJ2-3; D is possibly TRBD2 (6 bases). Per germline, CDR1 MDHEN and CDR2 SYDVKM. The CDR3 is 15 amino acids. Trimming removed 5 bases at V and 1 base at J, with 13 bases between. The CDR3 loop is CASSRPGVGTDTQYF. The CDR3, as DNA: TGTGCCAGCAGTCGGCCGGGGGTGGGCACAGATACGCAGTATTTT.

The V call is TRBV3-1 (or the pseudogene TRBV3-2), the J call TRBJ2-3, with 16 bases aligning to TRBD2. V lost 1 base to trimming and J lost 4 bases; unmatched junction nucleotides: 14. The germline CDR1 and CDR2 sequences are LGHDT and YNNKEL (reference sequence). This CDR3 region has 21 residues. The CDR3 spells CASSQVIGRGTSGRAPDTQYF. The CDR3 nucleotides read TGTGCCAGCAGCCAAGTTATCGGCAGGGGGACTAGCGGGAGGGCCCCAGATACGCAGTATTTT.

This chain links TRBV4-2 with TRBJ2-1, with D possibly being TRBD2 (6 bases). CDR1 is LGHNA and CDR2 is YNFKEQ in the germline V gene. Trimming left V 0 bases short and J 3 bases short, with 12 bases between. This CDR3 region has 16 residues. This CDR3 reads CASSQELAGSYNEQFF. The CDR3 nucleotides are TGTGCCAGCAGCCAAGAACTGGCGGGAAGCTACAATGAGCAGTTCTTC.

V gene TRBV13 combines with J gene TRBJ2-7, with TRBD2 identical over 7 bases. Germline trimming cut 1 base from V and 4 bases from J; bases unmatched to any gene: 1. This CDR3 is 13 amino acids long. Germline-derived CDR1 and CDR2 are PRHDT and FYEKMQ (reference sequence). The CDR3 nucleotides read TGTGCCAGCAGCTTAGCGGGAGGTTACGAGCAGTACGTC. Translated, it gives CASSLAGGYEQYV.

This clone was observed a few times. The chain uses TRBV20-1 and TRBJ1-1; no definite D call. CDR3 length: 11 residues. V lost 0 bases, J lost 11 bases, and 10 bases lay in between. Germline V lookup: CDR1 DFQATT, CDR2 SNEGSKA (reference sequence). CDR3 sequence (DNA): TGCAGTGCTAGAGACCTTCCGCAGGCTTTCTTT. Residues: CSARDLPQAFF.

This rearrangement joins TRBV19 to TRBJ1-6; no definite D call. Germline V gene data show CDR1 as LNHDA and CDR2 as SQIVND (reference sequence). The CDR3 is 13 amino acids. Deletions cut 4 bases from V and 8 bases from J, with 9 bases between. CDR3 sequence: CASSNDRDSPLHF. CDR3 in DNA: TGTGCCAGTAGTAACGACCGGGATTCACCCCTCCACTTT. The variable domain in full, completed from reference TRBV19 and TRBJ1-6, reads DGGITQSPKYLFRKEGQNVTLSCEQNLNHDAMYWYRQDPGQGLRLIYYSQIVNDFQKGDIAEGYSVSREKKESFPLTVTSAQKNPTAFYLCASSNDRDSPLHFGNGTRLTVT.

This clone showed up just a few times. V and J are TRBV7-2 and TRBJ2-3; 11 positions agree with TRBD1. Looked up from germline, CDR1 is SGHTA and CDR2 is FQGNSA. With V trimmed by 5 bases and J by 3 bases, 7 bases remained unmatched. The CDR3 length is 16 residues. DNA of the CDR3: TGTGCCAGCAGCCGCCTTGGGACAGGGGGTACAGATACGCAGTATTTT. This gives the protein CASSRLGTGGTDTQYF.

The CDR3: CASRRQDRGNNQPQHF. CDR3 DNA: TGTGCCAGTAGGCGTCAGGACAGGGGCAATAATCAGCCCCAGCATTTT. The rearrangement uses TRBV19 and TRBJ1-5, with TRBD1 matching 9 bases. This CDR3 spans 16 amino acids. Trimming removed 6 bases from V and 4 bases from J; junction bases left unmatched: 10. The germline V gene encodes CDR1 LNHDA and CDR2 SQIVND (reference sequence). Looking up the rest from reference TRBV19 and TRBJ1-5 gives the full variable domain: DGGITQSPKYLFRKEGQNVTLSCEQNLNHDAMYWYRQDPGQGLRLIYYSQIVNDFQKGDIAEGYSVSREKKESFPLTVTSAQKNPTAFYLCASRRQDRGNNQPQHFGDGTRLSIL.

The chain recombines TRBV11-2 with TRBJ2-2; D remains unclear. Germline V lookup: CDR1 SGHAT, CDR2 FQNNGV. V gave up 5 bases and J gave up 4 bases, with 8 bases separating them. CDR3 size: 13 residues. The CDR3 protein is CASSMTFTGELFF. DNA for the CDR3: TGTGCCAGCAGCATGACATTCACCGGGGAGCTGTTTTTT.

The rearrangement uses TRBV7-2 and TRBJ2-1; 9 nucleotides agree with TRBD1. The V segment lost 3 bases and the J segment 3 bases; nucleotides outside the gene matches: 6. Germline-derived CDR1 and CDR2 are SGHTA and FQGNSA. This CDR3 has 16 residues. CDR3 region: CASSFLGTGLYNEQFF. The CDR3 nucleotides are TGTGCCAGCAGCTTCTTAGGGACAGGGCTCTACAATGAGCAGTTCTTC. The variable domain in full, completed from reference TRBV7-2 and TRBJ2-1, reads GAGVSQSPSNKVTEKGKDVELRCDPISGHTALYWYRQSLGQGLEFLIYFQGNSAPDKSGLPSDRFSAERTGGSVSTLTIQRTQQEDSAVYLCASSFLGTGLYNEQFFGPGTRLTVL.